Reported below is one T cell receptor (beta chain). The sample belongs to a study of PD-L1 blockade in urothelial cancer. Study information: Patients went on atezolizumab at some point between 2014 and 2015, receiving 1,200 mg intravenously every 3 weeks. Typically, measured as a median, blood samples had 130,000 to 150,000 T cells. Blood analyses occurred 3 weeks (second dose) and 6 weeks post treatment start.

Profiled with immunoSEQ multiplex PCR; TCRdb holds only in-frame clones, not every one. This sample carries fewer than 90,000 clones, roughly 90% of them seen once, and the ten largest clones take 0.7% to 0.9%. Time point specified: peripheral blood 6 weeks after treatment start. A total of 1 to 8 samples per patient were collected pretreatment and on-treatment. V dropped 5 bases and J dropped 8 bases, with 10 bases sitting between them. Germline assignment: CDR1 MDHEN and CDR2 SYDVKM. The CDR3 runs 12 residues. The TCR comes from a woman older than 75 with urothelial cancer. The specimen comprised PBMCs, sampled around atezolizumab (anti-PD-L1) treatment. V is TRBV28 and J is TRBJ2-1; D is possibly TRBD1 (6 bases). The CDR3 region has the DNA TGTGCCAGCAGTCAGGGGCGGGATGAGCAGTTCTTC. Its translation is CASSQGRDEQFF.